This T cell receptor (beta chain) originates from a study of Ad26.COV2.S vaccination and SARS-CoV-2 variants. Study at large: Donor was assigned to the Ad26.COV2.S arm of trial COV1001. Study-wide findings and caveats: Non-spike TCR breadth was similar in vaccine and placebo recipients.

Repertoires were generated with immunoSEQ multiplex PCR, while TCRdb's copy carries only in-frame clones and drops some. There are 300,000 to 350,000 clones in the sample; less than 90% occur only once, and 5.5% to 7% lies in the top ten. Treatment: around 19 received Ad26.COV2.S at low or high dose, single or two shots; about five received placebo; per-sample allocation not given. Sample collection was performed on day 63 after the first vaccine or placebo injection. Boston supplied an adult donor aged 18-55 years. Note on this clone: Its antigen is not known.

This TCR was sampled from a person between 18 and 65 years old who received the Ad26.COV2.S COVID-19 vaccine or a placebo. This material consisted of peripheral blood, taken in a trial of Ad26.COV2.S vaccine versus placebo.

The CDR3 nucleotides read TGTGCCAGCAGCCAACCGGGACTGCCTCCCTACGAGCAGTACTTC. Translating it yields CASSQPGLPPYEQYF. The genes are TRBV14 and TRBJ2-7; a possible D gene is TRBD2 (6 bases). The germline V gene encodes CDR1 SGHDN and CDR2 FVKESK. The CDR3 totals 15 residues. V was shortened by 2 bases and J by 2 bases, with 13 bases between the two germline ends.